The entry below describes one TCR beta chain. Antigen specificity is unknown. Profiled with immunoSEQ multiplex PCR; TCRdb holds only in-frame clones, not every one. Of tens of thousands of clones in the sample, 60% to 80% were seen once. This sample is part of a study of CD4 T cells in relation to SARS-CoV-2 and coronaviruses. Study as a whole: After less than eleven days of antigen culture, PBMC TCR beta CDR3s were sequenced. Points from the study as a whole: Monoreactive clones expanded significantly more to SARS-CoV-2 than crossreactive clones did.

The V gene lost 6 bases and the J gene lost 2 bases, with 17 bases spanning the gap. The CDR3 covers 15 residues. Looked up from germline, CDR1 is MRHNA and CDR2 is SNTAGT. Unexposed donor CD4+ T cells date from 2011-2018, before the COVID-19 pandemic. CD4+ T cells were isolated from the cells after 10 days of culture. Unexposed-donor CD4+ T cells were probed with SARS-CoV-2 S/N and four cold-coronavirus spikes, cells permitting. Some 1.9 million PBMCs per well were cultured with 7.5 to 10 IU/ml IL-2. The J gene is TRBJ2-7, the V gene TRBV6-4; possible D gene TRBD1, 7 bases. The source material was CD4+ T cells from PBMCs, cultured in vitro. This receptor was obtained from a human donor in good health. CDR3 loop: CASRFLAGGTYEQYF. The CDR3 region has the DNA TGTGCCAGCAGATTTTTGGCAGGGGGGACCTACGAGCAGTACTTC.